The rows below give T cell receptor beta chains drawn from one sample of a study of CD8+CD57+ T cells in acquired aplastic anemia. Each CDR3 protein is one row after TCRdb ran MiXCR on the reads. Of about 190,000 distinct CDR3 sequences listed, around half are singletons. Sequenced sample: sorted CD4+, CD8+, or CD8+CD57+ T cells (not recorded which) from PBMCs. The receptor source for this set is a human donor in good health, serving as a control. CDR3s include the opening cysteine and the closing phenylalanine or tryptophan. The D gene is left open where the match is weak. Clone size appears in some rows only: once, few, many, or a class for an expanded clone.

J	V	D	length	size	CDR3	DNA
TRBJ1-2	TRBV5-1	NA	13	many	CASSLGSGYGYTF	TGCGCCAGCAGCTTGGGGTCAGGCTATGGCTACACCTTC
TRBJ2-7	TRBV7-6	NA	15	many	CASSPNPGTYYEQYF	TGTGCCAGCAGCCCTAACCCCGGGACATACTACGAGCAGTACTTC
TRBJ1-1	TRBV7-2	NA	12	NA	CASGRSVTEAFF	TGTGCCAGCGGGAGGTCGGTCACTGAAGCTTTCTTT
TRBJ1-1	TRBV15	NA	16	NA	CATSRATGPTNTEAFF	TGTGCCACCAGCAGAGCCACCGGACCCACCAACACTGAAGCTTTCTTT
TRBJ2-3	TRBV10-2	NA	18	NA	CASSSGAPLPGEADTQYF	TGCGCCAGCAGTTCGGGGGCACCACTACCGGGGGAAGCAGATACGCAGTATTTT
TRBJ2-1	TRBV10-3	NA	15	NA	CAISLSLGSFHEQFF	TGTGCCATCAGTTTGAGTCTTGGGAGTTTTCATGAGCAGTTCTTC
TRBJ1-1	TRBV20-1	TRBD1	13	NA	CSARGTGQTEAFF	TGCAGTGCTAGAGGGACAGGGCAAACTGAAGCTTTCTTT
TRBJ2-7	TRBV4-2	NA	15	many	CASKPGVAPLYEQYF	TGTGCCAGCAAGCCCGGGGTGGCCCCCCTCTACGAGCAGTACTTC
TRBJ2-1	TRBV29-1	TRBD2	15	few	CSVRLAGGGYNEQFF	TGCAGCGTTAGACTAGCGGGGGGGGGCTACAATGAGCAGTTCTTC
TRBJ1-1	TRBV25-1	TRBD1	16	NA	CASSAPRGQGGTEAFF	TGTGCCAGCAGCGCTCCACGGGGTCAGGGGGGCACTGAAGCTTTCTTT
TRBJ2-7	TRBV5-1	TRBD1	15	NA	CASSSAQTGGHEQYF	TGCGCCAGCAGCTCGGCCCAGACAGGGGGTCACGAGCAGTACTTC
TRBJ1-1	TRBV6-1	TRBD1	13	NA	CASSLTGNIEAFF	TGTGCCAGCAGCCTGACAGGGAACATTGAAGCTTTCTTT
TRBJ2-7	TRBV7-2	TRBD2	16	NA	CASSSMASSGVYEQYF	TGTGCCAGCAGCAGCATGGCCTCTAGCGGGGTCTACGAGCAGTACTTC
TRBJ1-1	TRBV9	NA	14	NA	CASSVTSLNTEAFF	TGTGCCAGCAGCGTGACCTCCCTGAACACTGAAGCTTTCTTT
TRBJ2-3	TRBV5-1	TRBD2	14	NA	CASSLSGGENTQYF	TGTGCCAGCAGTTTGAGCGGGGGGGAAAATACGCAGTATTTT
TRBJ2-5	TRBV5-1	NA	16	NA	CASRRASGTGSETQYF	TGCGCCAGCAGGAGGGCTAGCGGGACAGGGAGTGAGACCCAGTACTTC
TRBJ1-2	TRBV20-1	NA	12	many	CRGVGGGYGYTF	TGCAGGGGCGTGGGCGGGGGCTATGGCTACACCTTC
TRBJ2-7	TRBV7-2	TRBD2	15	NA	CASSPRTSGIYEQYF	TGTGCCAGCAGCCCCCGGACTAGCGGGATTTACGAGCAGTACTTC
TRBJ2-7	TRBV7-7	NA	13	NA	CASSLDTNYEQYF	TGTGCCAGCAGCTTGGACACTAACTACGAGCAGTACTTC
TRBJ2-7	TRBV7-8	NA	16	many	CASSPHGLLSSYEQYF	TGTGCCAGCAGCCCGCATGGACTCCTGAGCTCCTACGAGCAGTACTTC
TRBJ2-4	TRBV19	NA	15	NA	CAGSIGGDRENIQYF	TGTGCCGGTAGTATCGGGGGGGACAGAGAAAACATTCAGTACTTC
TRBJ2-7	TRBV20-1	TRBD2	14	many	CSASLLLAGGHQYF	TGCAGTGCTTCCCTATTACTAGCGGGGGGGCATCAGTACTTC
TRBJ1-5	TRBV27	TRBD1	17	NA	CASSLSRTGEGNQPQHF	TGTGCCAGCAGTTTATCTCGGACAGGCGAAGGCAATCAGCCCCAGCATTTT
TRBJ2-7	TRBV12-3/TRBV12-4	NA	14	many	CASSPGSGPYEQYF	TGTGCCAGCAGTCCCGGGTCCGGGCCTTACGAGCAGTACTTC
TRBJ2-7	TRBV19	NA	14	NA	CASSIRVAASEQYF	TGTGCCAGTAGTATAAGGGTAGCAGCGAGCGAGCAGTACTTC
TRBJ2-7	TRBV11-1	TRBD2	14	NA	CASSTLAGGYEQYF	TGTGCCAGCAGCACGCTAGCGGGAGGCTACGAGCAGTACTTC
TRBJ1-2	TRBV6-5	TRBD1	15	many	CASSYEDRGLNGYTF	TGTGCCAGCAGTTACGAGGACAGGGGGTTGAATGGCTACACCTTC
TRBJ1-5	TRBV11-2	NA	14	many	CASSFPGVDQPQHF	TGTGCCAGCAGCTTTCCCGGGGTCGATCAGCCCCAGCATTTT
TRBJ2-3	TRBV20-1	NA	14	NA	CSASSIPGPDTQYF	TGCAGTGCTAGTTCTATCCCGGGACCAGATACGCAGTATTTT
TRBJ1-5	TRBV6-1	TRBD1	13	many	CASHRGGNQPQHF	TGTGCCAGTCACAGGGGGGGCAATCAGCCCCAGCATTTT
TRBJ2-1	TRBV6-2/TRBV6-3	NA	13	NA	CASSPNQTPEQFF	TGTGCCAGCAGTCCTAATCAGACACCTGAGCAGTTCTTC
TRBJ2-1	TRBV6-6	TRBD1	18	few	CASSYSRPGTGSYNEQFF	TGTGCCAGCAGTTACTCGAGGCCGGGGACAGGGTCCTACAATGAGCAGTTCTTC
TRBJ1-5	TRBV19	NA	14	NA	CASSISGGNQPQHF	TGTGCCAGTAGTATTTCAGGCGGTAATCAGCCCCAGCATTTT
TRBJ2-7	TRBV30	TRBD1	16	NA	CAWSVRGDRGSYEQYF	TGTGCCTGGAGTGTACGTGGGGACAGGGGGTCCTACGAGCAGTACTTC
TRBJ2-1	TRBV20-1	NA	12	NA	CSAMVGGYEQFF	TGCAGTGCCATGGTGGGGGGCTATGAGCAGTTCTTC
TRBJ1-2	TRBV27	TRBD1	14	many	CASSPGQGTYGYTF	TGTGCCAGCAGTCCGGGACAGGGTACCTATGGCTACACCTTC
TRBJ2-7	TRBV7-3	TRBD1	15	once	CATQEPGQGHYEQYF	TGTGCCACCCAAGAGCCGGGACAGGGGCACTACGAGCAGTACTTC
TRBJ1-4	TRBV28	TRBD1	17	few	CASSSRLRRGGNEKLFF	TGTGCCAGCAGTTCCCGTCTCCGCAGGGGGGGAAATGAAAAACTGTTTTTT
TRBJ1-5	TRBV20-1	NA	13	many	CSVGGRVDQPQHF	TGCAGTGTCGGGGGAAGGGTTGATCAGCCCCAGCATTTT
TRBJ1-6	TRBV7-9	NA	14	NA	CASTPGESNSPLHF	TGTGCCAGCACCCCGGGTGAATCAAATTCACCCCTCCACTTT
TRBJ2-3	TRBV7-2	NA	16	NA	CASSTPRGRGTDTQYF	TGTGCCAGCAGCACCCCCAGGGGAAGGGGCACAGATACGCAGTATTTT
TRBJ1-6	TRBV20-1	TRBD1	14	many	CSAGTVSYNSPLHF	TGCAGTGCAGGGACAGTCTCCTATAATTCACCCCTCCACTTT
TRBJ2-3	TRBV10-2	NA	12	NA	CASRVGTDTQYF	TGCGCCAGCCGGGTAGGCACAGATACGCAGTATTTT
TRBJ1-6	TRBV10-3	NA	17	NA	CAISYVQKDLRNSPLHF	TGTGCCATCAGTTACGTGCAGAAAGATCTACGAAATTCACCCCTCCACTTT
TRBJ1-5	TRBV10-3	TRBD1	14	many	CAISDPQGGQPQHF	TGTGCCATCAGTGATCCCCAGGGGGGACAGCCCCAGCATTTT
TRBJ2-1	TRBV10-3	TRBD1	14	NA	CAISELGQDGEQFF	TGTGCCATCAGTGAGTTGGGACAGGATGGTGAGCAGTTCTTC
TRBJ2-1	TRBV7-9	NA	12	NA	CASSPDKNEQFF	TGTGCCAGCAGCCCAGATAAGAATGAGCAGTTCTTC
TRBJ2-3	TRBV15	TRBD1	17	few	CATSRQISGGPADTQYF	TGTGCCACCAGCAGACAAATATCAGGGGGACCAGCTGATACGCAGTATTTT
TRBJ2-7	TRBV7-6	NA	14	NA	CASSLSPGVYEQYF	TGTGCCAGCAGCCTCTCTCCAGGGGTGTACGAGCAGTACTTC
TRBJ2-7	TRBV19	NA	13	few	CASSMGPSYEQYF	TGTGCCAGTAGTATGGGACCGTCCTACGAGCAGTACTTC
TRBJ2-5	TRBV7-3	NA	12	NA	CASSLMGETQYF	TGTGCCAGCAGTTTAATGGGGGAGACCCAGTACTTC